This T cell receptor (beta chain) appears in the sequencing data of a study of T cell changes during pregnancy in multiple sclerosis. The CDR3 has 16 amino acids. V shed 4 bases and J shed 3 bases, with 16 bases lying between them. Per the germline V gene, CDR1 is SGHDN and CDR2 is FVKESK. Clones were read by immunoSEQ multiplex PCR, and TCRdb kept only the in-frame ones, dropping some. Here the sample spans 40,000 to 60,000 clones, roughly 90% being singletons. The receptor was isolated from a female donor in good health, enrolled as a control in a pregnancy study. The starting material was peripheral blood, obtained in the first trimester of pregnancy. The chain combines TRBV14 with TRBJ2-1, with D maybe TRBD1 (5 bases). The CDR3 DNA follows: TGTGCCAGCAGCCGGCCAGGGAAGTCCTACTACAATGAGCAGTTCTTC. This encodes CASSRPGKSYYNEQFF.